These 16 T cell receptor beta chains share one sample of origin, sequenced in a study of T cell responses to AZD1222 COVID-19 vaccine. Method: immunoSEQ multiplex PCR; TCRdb's copy keeps in-frame clones and lacks some. The sample includes roughly 120,000 clones, about 85% of them seen just once. The sequencing here drew on peripheral blood, taken on day 0 of AZD1222 vaccination. The source of these receptors is an adult in good health.

The chain has TRBV4-2 and TRBJ1-3, with D perhaps TRBD1 (6 bases). Germline CDR1 LGHNA, CDR2 YNFKEQ. This CDR3 comprises 17 residues. Trimming removed 0 bases at V and 0 bases at J, with 12 bases between. The CDR3 DNA follows: TGTGCCAGCAGCCAAGATCACTTGACAGGCTCTGGAAACACCATATATTTT. Translated, it gives CASSQDHLTGSGNTIYF.

Only one count was recorded for this clone. The chain uses TRBV6-4 and TRBJ2-3; 11 bases are a match to TRBD1. The CDR3 runs 15 residues. Germline V gene data show CDR1 as MRHNA and CDR2 as SNTAGT. Trimming at V came to 3 bases and at J to 3 bases, leaving 2 bases not matched to a gene. This chain's CDR3 is CASSEGQGATDTQYF. CDR3 bases: TGTGCCAGCAGTGAAGGACAGGGGGCGACAGATACGCAGTATTTT.

This clone was observed a handful of times. V is TRBV28 and J is TRBJ1-2, with D perhaps matching TRBD1 (5 bases). Germline CDR1 is MDHEN and CDR2 is SYDVKM. The CDR3 consists of 15 residues. The V gene lost 3 bases and the J gene lost 4 bases, with 15 bases spanning the gap. CDR3 bases: TGTGCCAGCAGTTTTTCAGGGCTTCTAGGCTATGGCTACACCTTC. Its translation: CASSFSGLLGYGYTF.

A few counts support this clone. The chain is built from TRBV6-2 or TRBV6-3 and TRBJ1-1; D ambiguous. Per the germline V gene, CDR1 is MNHEY and CDR2 is SVGEGT. The CDR3 is made up of 15 amino acids. Trimming took 3 bases from V and 3 from J, leaving 14 bases between them. CDR3 bases: TGTGCCAGCAGTTATGGGAGGGAGGTGGACACTGAAGCTTTCTTT. Protein: CASSYGREVDTEAFF.

The chain employs TRBV5-1 and TRBJ2-7; D assignment may be TRBD1 or TRBD2 (5 bases each). Germline loops: CDR1 SGHRS, CDR2 YFSETQ. V dropped 0 bases and J dropped 6 bases, with 10 bases sitting between them. The length of the CDR3 is 13 residues. The CDR3 coding sequence is TGCGCCAGCAGCTTGGAGTCGGGGACCGAGCAGTACTTC. Its protein is CASSLESGTEQYF.

This sequence joins TRBV9 and TRBJ1-2, with D possibly TRBD1 on 5 matching bases. The CDR3 sequence is 14 residues long. Trimming removed 1 base from V and 8 bases from J, with 15 bases in between. The V gene's germline CDR1 is SGDLS and CDR2 YYNGEE. The CDR3 DNA follows: TGTGCCAGCAGCGTATCGGACCGGGAGGGGGGCTACACCTTC. This codes for CASSVSDREGGYTF.

This chain joins TRBV28 and TRBJ2-7, with TRBD1 matching over 8 bases. The CDR3 has 14 residues. Germline trimming cut 3 bases from V and 4 bases from J; bases unmatched to any gene: 5. Germline lookup yields CDR1 MDHEN and CDR2 SYDVKM. CDR3 in DNA: TGTGCCAGCAGTTTGCAGGGGGCGCGTTACGAGCAGTACTTC. This gives the protein CASSLQGARYEQYF.

This chain links TRBV7-2 with TRBJ1-1, with D perhaps TRBD1 (5 bases). V lost 5 bases and J lost 8, with 15 bases in between. There are 13 residues in the CDR3. The germline CDR1 and CDR2 sequences are SGHTA and FQGNSA. The CDR3 DNA follows: TGTGCCAGCAGCCTAACCTTTGGGGGGGAAGCTTTCTTT. Translating gives CASSLTFGGEAFF.

The J gene is TRBJ2-5, the V gene TRBV6-5, with TRBD2 as a possible D gene (5 bases). V was cut by 0 bases and J by 5 bases, with 10 bases left in between. In germline, CDR1 is MNHEY, CDR2 SVGAGI. This CDR3 is 14 amino acids long. The CDR3 loop reads CASSYSRPGETQYF. In DNA, the CDR3 is TGTGCCAGCAGTTACTCGAGGCCGGGGGAGACCCAGTACTTC.

This clone was counted only a few times. The J gene is TRBJ2-6, the V gene TRBV27; D could derive from TRBD1 or TRBD2 (5 bases each). Deletions cut 5 bases from V and 2 bases from J, with 16 bases between. This CDR3 region has 17 residues. The germline V gene has CDR1 MNHEY and CDR2 SMNVEV (reference sequence). The CDR3 DNA reads as TGTGCCAGCAGTCGGGATGGGGGAGATGCTGGGGCCAACGTCCTGACTTTC. Translating gives CASSRDGGDAGANVLTF.

This chain joins TRBV28 and TRBJ1-5; tentatively, D is TRBD1 (5 bases). There are 14 residues in the CDR3. Trimming removed 6 bases from V and 4 bases from J, with 13 bases in between. Germline CDR1 MDHEN, CDR2 SYDVKM. The CDR3: CASSPTGRNQPQHF. For the CDR3, the DNA is TGTGCCAGCAGCCCAACAGGTCGAAATCAGCCCCAGCATTTT.

The genes are TRBV5-4 and TRBJ2-7; weak D call: TRBD2 (6 bases). The length of the CDR3 is 15 residues. V shed 4 bases and J shed 2 bases, with 16 bases lying between them. Germline CDR1 is SGHNT and CDR2 is YYREEE (reference sequence). The CDR3 sequence is CASSPKGGVPYEQYF. CDR3 coding DNA: TGTGCCAGCAGCCCCAAGGGCGGGGTCCCCTACGAGCAGTACTTC. Supplemented by reference TRBV5-4 and TRBJ2-7, the full variable domain reads ETGVTQSPTHLIKTRGQQVTLRCSSQSGHNTVSWYQQALGQGPQFIFQYYREEENGRGNFPPRFSGLQFPNYSSELNVNALELDDSALYLCASSPKGGVPYEQYFGPGTRLTVT.

The gene calls are TRBV2 and TRBJ1-1; weak D call: TRBD1 (5 bases). CDR3 length: 14 amino acids. V shed 4 bases and J shed 4 bases, with 13 bases lying between them. Looked up from germline, CDR1 is SNHLY and CDR2 is FYNNEI. The CDR3 reads CASSGSGHPTEAFF. The CDR3 DNA reads as TGTGCCAGCAGTGGGTCAGGGCATCCCACTGAAGCTTTCTTT. The variable domain in full, with the rest retrieved from reference TRBV2 and TRBJ1-1, is EPEVTQTPSHQVTQMGQEVILRCVPISNHLYFYWYRQILGQKVEFLVSFYNNEISEKSEIFDDQFSVERPDGSNFTLKIRSTKLEDSAMYFCASSGSGHPTEAFFGQGTRLTVV.

The chain couples TRBV15 to TRBJ1-1, with D uncertain. CDR1 and CDR2 from the germline V gene are LNHNV and YYDKDF (reference sequence). The CDR3 spans 16 residues. Trimming removed 1 base from V and 1 base from J, with 13 bases in between. CDR3 sequence (DNA): TGTGCCACCAGCAGAGGGTCCATTATAGGGAACACTGAAGCTTTCTTT. Its translation: CATSRGSIIGNTEAFF.

The chain couples TRBV19 to TRBJ2-2; D remains ambiguous. The CDR3 covers 13 residues. Trimming removed 6 bases from V and 6 bases from J, with 11 bases in between. Germline assignment: CDR1 LNHDA and CDR2 SQIVND (reference sequence). CDR3 DNA: TGTGCCAGTAGAATTCCCTTGTCCGGGGAGCTGTTTTTT. Protein: CASRIPLSGELFF.

This clone was seen more than once but under ten times. The gene calls are TRBV3-1 (or the pseudogene TRBV3-2) and TRBJ2-7; 9 bases are shared with TRBD1. Trimming took 3 bases from V and 4 from J; bases not matched to a gene: 7. CDR1 LGHDT and CDR2 YNNKEL come from the germline V gene (reference sequence). The CDR3 is 15 amino acids. The DNA of the CDR3 is TGTGCCAGCAGCCAGACAGGGGGTGAGTCGTACGAGCAGTACTTC. Its protein is CASSQTGGESYEQYF.